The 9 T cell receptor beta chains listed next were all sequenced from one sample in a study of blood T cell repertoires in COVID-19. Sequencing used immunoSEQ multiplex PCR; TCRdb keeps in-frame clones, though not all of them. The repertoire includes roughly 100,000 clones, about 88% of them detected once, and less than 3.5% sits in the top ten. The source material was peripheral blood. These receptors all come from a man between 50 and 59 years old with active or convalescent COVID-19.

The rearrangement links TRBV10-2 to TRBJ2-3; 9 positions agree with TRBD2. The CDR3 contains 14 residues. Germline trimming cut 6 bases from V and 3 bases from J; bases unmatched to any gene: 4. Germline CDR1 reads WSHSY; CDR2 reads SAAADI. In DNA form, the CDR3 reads TGCGCCAGCAGCCCGGGACTAGCTACAGATACGCAGTATTTT. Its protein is CASSPGLATDTQYF.

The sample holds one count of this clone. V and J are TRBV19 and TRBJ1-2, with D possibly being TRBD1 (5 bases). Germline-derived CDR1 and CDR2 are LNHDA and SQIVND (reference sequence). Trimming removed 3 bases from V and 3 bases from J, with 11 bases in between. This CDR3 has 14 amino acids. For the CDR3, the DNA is TGTGCCAGTAGTATCTCGCGGGGGGACTATGGCTACACCTTC. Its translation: CASSISRGDYGYTF.

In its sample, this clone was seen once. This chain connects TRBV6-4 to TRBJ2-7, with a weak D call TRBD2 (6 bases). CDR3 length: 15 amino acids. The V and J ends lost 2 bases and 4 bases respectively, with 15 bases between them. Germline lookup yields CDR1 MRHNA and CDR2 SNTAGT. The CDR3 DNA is TGTGCCAGCAGTGACCGGCGGAGGGAAAGTTACGAGCAGTACGTC. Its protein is CASSDRRRESYEQYV.

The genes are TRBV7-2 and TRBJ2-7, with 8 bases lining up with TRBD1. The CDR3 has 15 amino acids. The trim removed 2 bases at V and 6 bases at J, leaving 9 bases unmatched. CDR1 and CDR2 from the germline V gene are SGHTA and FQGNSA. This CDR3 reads CASSLTRGRGSEQYF. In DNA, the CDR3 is TGTGCCAGCAGCTTAACCAGGGGGCGCGGCTCCGAGCAGTACTTC.

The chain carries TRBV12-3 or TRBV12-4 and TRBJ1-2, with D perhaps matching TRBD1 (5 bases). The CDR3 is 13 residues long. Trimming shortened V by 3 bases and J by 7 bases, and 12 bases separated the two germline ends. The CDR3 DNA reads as TGTGCCAGCAGTTTGGGGGGGAAGGGTGGCTACACCTTC. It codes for CASSLGGKGGYTF.

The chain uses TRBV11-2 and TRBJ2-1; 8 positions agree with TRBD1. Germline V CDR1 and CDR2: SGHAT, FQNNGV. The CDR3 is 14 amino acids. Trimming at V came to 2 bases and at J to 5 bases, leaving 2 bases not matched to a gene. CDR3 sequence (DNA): TGTGCCAGCAGCTTAACAGGGGGGAACAATGAGCAGTTCTTC. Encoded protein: CASSLTGGNNEQFF.

The CDR3 region has the DNA TGCGCCAGCCGCACAGGACAGGGGAATTCACCCCTCCACTTT. Translation gives CASRTGQGNSPLHF. This chain connects TRBV10-2 to TRBJ1-6; 9 bases fit TRBD1. V was pared by 8 bases and J by 7 bases, with 6 bases of the junction left unmatched. The CDR3 is 14 amino acids. The germline V gene encodes CDR1 WSHSY and CDR2 SAAADI.

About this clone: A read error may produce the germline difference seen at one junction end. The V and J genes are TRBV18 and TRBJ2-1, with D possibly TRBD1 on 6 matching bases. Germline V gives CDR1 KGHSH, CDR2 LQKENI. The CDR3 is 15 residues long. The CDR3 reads CASSPTGLPYNEQFF. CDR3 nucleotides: TGTGCCAGCTCACCGACAGGTCTTCCCTATAATGAGCAGTTCTTC.

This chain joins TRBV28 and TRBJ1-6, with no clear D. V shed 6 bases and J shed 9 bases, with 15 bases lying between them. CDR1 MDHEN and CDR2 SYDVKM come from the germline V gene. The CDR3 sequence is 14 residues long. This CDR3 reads CASSTTVSTSPLHF. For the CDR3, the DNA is TGTGCCAGCAGCACCACAGTGTCCACTTCACCCCTCCACTTT.